Described below is a single T cell receptor beta chain sequence and its context. Its antigen is unidentified. This record comes from a study of T cell responses to AZD1222 COVID-19 vaccine. Overall study findings and caveats: Among the donors, most were white British and more were female, and clonal diversity was possibly underestimated.

Here immunoSEQ multiplex PCR was the method, and the copy in TCRdb shows in-frame clones only, minus some. The sample shows approximately 140,000 clones, 80% to 90% of them seen only once. With 6 bases clipped from V and 5 bases from J, the junction kept 6 bases outside the gene matches. The CDR3 is made up of 14 amino acids. Germline V lookup: CDR1 MDHEN, CDR2 SYDVKM. The sequence was obtained from an adult in good health. The input for sequencing was peripheral blood, taken on day 0 of AZD1222 vaccination. This rearrangement joins TRBV28 to TRBJ2-3, with 9 bases lining up with TRBD2. CDR3 DNA: TGTGCCAGCAGCACTAGCGGGCTGGAAGATACGCAGTATTTT. It yields the protein CASSTSGLEDTQYF.